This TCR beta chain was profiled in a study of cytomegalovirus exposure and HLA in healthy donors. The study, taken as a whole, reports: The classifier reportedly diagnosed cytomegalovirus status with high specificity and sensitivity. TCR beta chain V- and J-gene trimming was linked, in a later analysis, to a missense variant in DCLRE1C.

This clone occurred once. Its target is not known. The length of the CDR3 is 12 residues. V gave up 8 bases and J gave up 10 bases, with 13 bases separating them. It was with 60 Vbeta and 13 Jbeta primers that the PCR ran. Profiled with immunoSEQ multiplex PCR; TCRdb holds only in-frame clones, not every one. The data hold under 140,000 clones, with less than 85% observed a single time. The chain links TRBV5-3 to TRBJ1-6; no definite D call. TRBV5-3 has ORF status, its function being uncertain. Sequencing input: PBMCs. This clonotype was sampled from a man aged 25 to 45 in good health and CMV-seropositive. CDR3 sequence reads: CASVSPVSPLHF. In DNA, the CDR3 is TGTGCCAGTGTTTCCCCCGTGTCACCCCTCCACTTT.